This T cell receptor beta chain is from a study of OX40 agonist ivuxolimab in advanced cancers. About the study as a whole: Ivuxolimab, which targeted the costimulatory receptor OX40 (CD134), was an agonistic, fully human IgG2 monoclonal antibody. Intravenous ivuxolimab was administered to patients every 2 weeks at six dose levels: 0.01, 0.1, 0.3, 1.5, 3 and 10 mg/kg. Among the 52 dose-escalation patients, some 20 had hepatocellular carcinoma, 15 or so melanoma, 9 renal cell carcinoma and 9 head and neck cancer. In the dose-escalation cohort, 82.7% of patients were male, and the mean age was roughly 60 years, with a range of about 23 to 85. Prior anti-PD-1, anti-PD-L1 or anti-CTLA-4 therapy was permitted, and about two fifths of dose-escalation patients had received checkpoint inhibitors. Three dose-escalation patients achieved partial responses, one with hepatocellular carcinoma and two with cutaneous melanoma. Peripheral TCRbeta sequencing was intended to test whether TCR sequence diversity was altered and clonal T-cell expansion was caused by ivuxolimab. The monotherapy dose-escalation portion (N ≈ 55 patients) of the phase I ivuxolimab trial is reported in the paper.

Turning to this clone: It has no known antigen specificity. No base qualities exist here, and no much larger clone lies one base off it.

Relative to germline, V is 0 bases shorter and J is 5 bases shorter, with 11 bases between their ends. From its cysteine to its phenylalanine, the CDR3 spans 14 amino acids. The only DNA kept is the CDR3, 42 bases in frame from the first base. Per the germline V gene, SGHRS is the CDR1 and YFSETQ is the CDR2. What the work shows at the level of the full study, not this receptor alone: In the 0.1-3.0 mg/kg groups, partial responders had among the lowest normalized peripheral clonal expansion, particularly in CD8+ T cells. The antigen specificity of the peripheral T cells that underwent clonal expansion was not determined. After ivuxolimab, CD8+ T cells had more expanded clones than CD4+ T cells on average. Low levels of normalized T-cell clonal expansion were also seen in some patients who did not respond. At doses of 0.1 to 3.0 mg/kg, clonal expansion of both CD4+ and CD8+ blood T cells was observed from baseline to week 6.

Patients with autoimmune disease history or receiving systemic immunosuppression were excluded from the trial. Peripheral blood for TCR sequencing was collected from all dose cohorts at baseline, on cycle 4 day 1, and on cycle 7 day 1. The samples were drawn from a first-in-human, open-label, multicenter phase I dose-escalation trial of ivuxolimab. Adults with locally advanced or metastatic melanoma, renal cell, hepatocellular, or head and neck squamous cell carcinoma were enrolled in the trial. Before TCR sequencing, CD4+ T cells and CD8+ T cells were sorted from peripheral blood as separate populations. Genomic DNA was extracted from sorted cells for sequencing of the TCRbeta CDR3 region. TCRbeta CDR3 regions were sequenced using the immunoSEQ Assay. TCRdb took over this immuneACCESS table, retaining in-frame rearrangements with V and J assigned. Such tables are incomplete; in checked studies, under half of the missing clones stem from an unresolved V gene, and the remainder is unexplained. A total of 45,000 to 70,000 clones appear in this sample, over 80% of them only once. 3% to 3.5% of the sample goes to the ten largest clones.

The sample was CD4+ or CD8+ T cells sorted from blood, taken in a trial of the OX40 agonist ivuxolimab. The TCR was taken from an adult with an advanced solid tumor such as melanoma, head and neck, liver or kidney cancer. Recombination connected TRBV5-1 to TRBJ1-1; too little of a D gene remains to name it. The DNA sequence is as follows: TGCGCCAGCAGCTTGGAAGGGTCGTCGACTGAAGCTTTCTTT. This codes for CASSLEGSSTEAFF.